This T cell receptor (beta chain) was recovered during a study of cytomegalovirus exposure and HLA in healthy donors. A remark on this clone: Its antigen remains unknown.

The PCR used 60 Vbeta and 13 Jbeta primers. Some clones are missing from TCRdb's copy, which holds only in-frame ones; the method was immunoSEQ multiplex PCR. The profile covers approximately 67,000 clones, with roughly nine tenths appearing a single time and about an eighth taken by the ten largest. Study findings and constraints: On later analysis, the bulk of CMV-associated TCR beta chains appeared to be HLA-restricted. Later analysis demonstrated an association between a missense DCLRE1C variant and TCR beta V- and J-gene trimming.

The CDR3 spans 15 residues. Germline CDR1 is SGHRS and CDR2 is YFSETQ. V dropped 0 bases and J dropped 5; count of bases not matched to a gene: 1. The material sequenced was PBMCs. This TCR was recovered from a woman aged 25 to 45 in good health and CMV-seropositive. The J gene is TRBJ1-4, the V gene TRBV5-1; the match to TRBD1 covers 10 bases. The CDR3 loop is CASSLGQGANEKLFF. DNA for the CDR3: TGCGCCAGCAGCTTGGGACAGGGGGCAAATGAAAAACTGTTTTTT.